A single sample is the source of the 18 T cell receptor beta chains below, sequenced in a study of post-analysis software for immune sequencing data. No cognate antigen is known for these TCRs. Presence of unique molecular identifiers characterized the TCR beta cDNA libraries. MiXCR, run by TCRdb on the PCR reads, gives a single entry per CDR3 protein. Found here are approximately 570,000 distinct CDR3 sequences, 44% of them singletons; the top ten hold 1.5% to 2%. Study results and limitations: The study found TRBV5-6, TRBV5-1 and TRBV20-1 among 5 or 6 TRBV segments more frequent in patients than controls.

The source material was blood. Source of these receptors: a girl aged 5-17 years with multiple sclerosis.

The chain employs TRBV2 and TRBJ2-1; no reliable D call. The CDR3 consists of 12 residues. Germline CDR1 is SNHLY and CDR2 is FYNNEI. Trimming removed 5 bases at V and 8 bases at J, with 10 bases between. The CDR3 bases are TGTGCCAGCAGTCCCCCGAACGATGAGCAGTTCTTC. This codes for CASSPPNDEQFF.

The chain carries TRBV20-1 and TRBJ1-4, with unresolved D. V lost 0 bases and J lost 7, with 12 bases in between. This CDR3 has 14 residues. Germline V CDR1 and CDR2: DFQATT, SNEGSKA (reference sequence). The CDR3 reads CSAREDQASEKLFF. The CDR3 region has the DNA TGCAGTGCTAGAGAGGATCAGGCTAGTGAAAAACTGTTTTTT.

This clonotype turned up a few times. The rearrangement uses TRBV4-2 and TRBJ2-3; either TRBD1 or TRBD2 may supply D (6 bases each). Germline-derived CDR1 and CDR2 are LGHNA and YNFKEQ. The CDR3 covers 16 residues. V shed 0 bases and J shed 1 base, with 11 bases lying between them. Written as DNA, the CDR3 is TGTGCCAGCAGCCAAGATCCCGGGGGCCGCACAGATACGCAGTATTTT. Translation: CASSQDPGGRTDTQYF.

V usage is TRBV6-5 and J usage is TRBJ1-2; D call uncertain. Germline lookup yields CDR1 MNHEY and CDR2 SVGAGI. V lost 4 bases to trimming and J lost 4 bases, with 13 bases between them. This CDR3 contains 14 residues. CDR3 DNA sequence: TGTGCCAGCAGTTCGCCCCACGGTGGCTATGGCTACACCTTC. Protein sequence: CASSSPHGGYGYTF.

The J gene is TRBJ2-1, the V gene TRBV14; TRBD1 is a possible D gene (6 bases). Looked up from germline, CDR1 is SGHDN and CDR2 is FVKESK. This CDR3 comprises 13 residues. V was pared by 4 bases and J by 13 bases, with 17 bases between. Here the CDR3 DNA reads TGTGCCAGCAGCCCCCTGGGGGCAGGGCCTCAGTTCTTC. It yields the protein CASSPLGAGPQFF. The full variable domain, rest sourced from reference TRBV14 and TRBJ2-1, is EAGVTQFPSHSVIEKGQTVTLRCDPISGHDNLYWYRRVMGKEIKFLLHFVKESKQDESGMPNNRFLAERTGGTYSTLKVQPAELEDSGVYFCASSPLGAGPQFFGPGTRLTVL.

The V call is TRBV12-3 or TRBV12-4, the J call TRBJ1-4; the D gene is possibly TRBD1 (6 bases). Trimming stripped 5 bases from V and 7 bases from J, with 17 bases between. The CDR3 is 15 amino acids. The chain's CDR3 is CASSPQGRMGEKLFF. CDR3 in DNA: TGTGCCAGCAGTCCTCAGGGGAGAATGGGTGAAAAACTGTTTTTT.

J is TRBJ1-2 and V is TRBV25-1; D gene ambiguous. V shed 2 bases and J shed 3 bases, with 7 bases lying between them. The CDR3 loop spans 13 amino acids. From germline, CDR1 is MGHDK and CDR2 SYGVNS. The CDR3 DNA is TGTGCCAGCAGTGAAATGGTCGACTATGGCTACACCTTC. As protein: CASSEMVDYGYTF.

This clonotype was detected a few times. The chain is built from TRBV29-1 and TRBJ2-5; 7 bases agree with TRBD1. Germline-derived CDR1 and CDR2 are SQVTM and ANQGSEA. The CDR3 runs 13 residues. With V trimmed by 6 bases and J by 2 bases, 6 bases remained unmatched. This CDR3 is CSVRGTVQETQYF. The CDR3 DNA sequence: TGCAGCGTCCGAGGGACAGTTCAAGAGACCCAGTACTTC. The whole variable domain, remainder taken from reference TRBV29-1 and TRBJ2-5, is SAVISQKPSRDICQRGTSLTIQCQVDSQVTMMFWYRQQPGQSLTLIATANQGSEATYESGFVIDKFPISRPNLTFSTLTVSNMSPEDSSIYLCSVRGTVQETQYFGPGTRLLVL.

This clonotype was recorded only once. The junction does not match germline at one end; this may be a read error. The chain is built from TRBV2 and TRBJ1-2; TRBD1 aligns across 7 bases. Germline V gene sequence: CDR1 SNHLY, CDR2 FYNNEI. The CDR3 totals 15 residues. The CDR3 bases are TGTGCCAGCAGTCCCGGACAGGAGGCTAACTTTGGCTACACCTTC. Translation gives CASSPGQEANFGYTF.

There are a few counts of this clonotype. V and J are TRBV20-1 and TRBJ1-4, with TRBD1 matching over 7 bases. Germline V gives CDR1 DFQATT, CDR2 SNEGSKA (reference sequence). CDR3 size: 17 residues. V lost 1 base and J lost 3; bases outside the gene matches: 11. This chain's CDR3 is CSARGLGGALANEKLFF. CDR3 nucleotide sequence: TGCAGTGCTAGAGGACTAGGGGGCGCGTTAGCTAATGAAAAACTGTTTTTT.

This clonotype has a single count. The chain links TRBV20-1 to TRBJ1-2; TRBD1 agrees at 7 bases. V trimming: 6 bases; J trimming: 4 bases; junction bases outside the gene matches: 8. The CDR3 sequence is 13 residues long. In germline, CDR1 is DFQATT, CDR2 SNEGSKA (reference sequence). The DNA for the CDR3 is TGCAGTGCGCCGGGACAGACACCCTATGGCTACACCTTC. Translation gives CSAPGQTPYGYTF.

V is TRBV12-3 or TRBV12-4 and J is TRBJ1-5; 8 bases agree with TRBD1. Losses at the gene ends were 5 bases for V and 3 bases for J; bases not matched to a gene: 6. The length of the CDR3 is 15 residues. This CDR3 is CASSLRQGFNQPQHF. CDR3 coding DNA: TGTGCCAGCAGTCTTCGACAGGGGTTCAATCAGCCCCAGCATTTT.

The chain is built from TRBV5-1 and TRBJ1-1; D is perhaps TRBD1 (5 bases). Germline V CDR1 and CDR2: SGHRS, YFSETQ. The CDR3 extends over 13 amino acids. V dropped 3 bases and J dropped 4 bases, with 10 bases sitting between them. CDR3 nucleotides: TGCGCCAGCAGCTCTGACAGTGGCACTGAAGCTTTCTTT. Its protein product is CASSSDSGTEAFF. Full variable domain (remainder filled in from reference TRBV5-1 and TRBJ1-1): KAGVTQTPRYLIKTRGQQVTLSCSPISGHRSVSWYQQTPGQGLQFLFEYFSETQRNKGNFPGRFSGRQFSNSRSEMNVSTLELGDSALYLCASSSDSGTEAFFGQGTRLTVV.

For this clonotype: At one end the junction does not follow the germline gene, possibly because of a read error. The rearrangement joins TRBV6-2 or TRBV6-3 to TRBJ2-1, with D possibly being TRBD2 (6 bases). This CDR3 is 14 amino acids long. Looked up from germline, CDR1 is MNHEY and CDR2 is SVGEGT. For the CDR3, the DNA is TGTGCCAGCAGTTGGGACTCCCGCCACAAGGAGCAGTTCTTC. This translates into CASSWDSRHKEQFF.

This rearrangement joins TRBV4-1 to TRBJ2-1; 11 bases line up with TRBD2. Germline V gene data show CDR1 as MGHRA and CDR2 as YSYEKL. The CDR3 covers 20 residues. J was trimmed by 4 bases and V by 4 bases; bases with no gene match: 18. The CDR3 coding sequence is TGCGCCAGCAGCCCTCTGCGTAGTCAGACTAGCGGGACTACGTACAATGAGCAGTTCTTC. As protein: CASSPLRSQTSGTTYNEQFF.

V usage is TRBV6-6 and J usage is TRBJ2-3; possibly TRBD2 for D (5 bases). Trimming removed 5 bases at V and 0 bases at J, with 18 bases between. The germline V gene encodes CDR1 MNHNY and CDR2 SVGAGI (reference sequence). This CDR3 has 17 amino acids. CDR3 nucleotide sequence: TGTGCCAGCAGTCTCGAGACTATCCGAACTAGCACAGATACGCAGTATTTT. Protein sequence: CASSLETIRTSTDTQYF.

As regards this clonotype: A much bigger clone sits one base away, suggesting this may be a read error. V usage is TRBV4-2 and J usage is TRBJ2-5; TRBD2 is a possible D gene (7 bases). There are 15 residues in the CDR3. Germline lookup yields CDR1 LGHNA and CDR2 YNFKEQ. In nucleotides, the CDR3 is TGTGCCAGCGGCCAAGTCGGGGGAGGGGGAGAGACCCAGTACTTC. Translated, it gives CASGQVGGGGETQYF.

This clonotype appeared a few times. The V gene is TRBV29-1, the J gene TRBJ1-5, with D possibly matching TRBD1 (5 bases). Germline loops: CDR1 SQVTM, CDR2 ANQGSEA. The CDR3 contains 12 residues. Between the trimmed V and J ends, which lost 4 bases and 5 bases, there was a span of 9 bases. The CDR3 spells CSVGARDQPQHF. The CDR3 bases are TGCAGCGTTGGCGCCAGGGATCAGCCCCAGCATTTT. Variable domain in full (rest from reference TRBV29-1 and TRBJ1-5): SAVISQKPSRDICQRGTSLTIQCQVDSQVTMMFWYRQQPGQSLTLIATANQGSEATYESGFVIDKFPISRPNLTFSTLTVSNMSPEDSSIYLCSVGARDQPQHFGDGTRLSIL.